This T cell receptor (beta chain) is drawn from a study of blood T cell repertoires in COVID-19. This clone was picked up many times. The CDR3 runs 14 residues. Germline V CDR1 and CDR2: MDHEN, SYDVKM. V was shortened by 3 bases and J by 4 bases, with 12 bases between the two germline ends. Libraries were prepared by immunoSEQ multiplex PCR; TCRdb keeps only in-frame clonotypes and omits some of them. Of approximately 190,000 clones in the sample, 84% were seen once. Material: peripheral blood. The clonotype was recovered from a woman aged 70-85 years with active or convalescent COVID-19. The chain combines TRBV28 with TRBJ1-1; D ambiguous. CDR3 nucleotide sequence: TGTGCCAGCAGTTTGGCGAGACAAAGCACTGAAGCTTTCTTT. It is translated as CASSLARQSTEAFF.